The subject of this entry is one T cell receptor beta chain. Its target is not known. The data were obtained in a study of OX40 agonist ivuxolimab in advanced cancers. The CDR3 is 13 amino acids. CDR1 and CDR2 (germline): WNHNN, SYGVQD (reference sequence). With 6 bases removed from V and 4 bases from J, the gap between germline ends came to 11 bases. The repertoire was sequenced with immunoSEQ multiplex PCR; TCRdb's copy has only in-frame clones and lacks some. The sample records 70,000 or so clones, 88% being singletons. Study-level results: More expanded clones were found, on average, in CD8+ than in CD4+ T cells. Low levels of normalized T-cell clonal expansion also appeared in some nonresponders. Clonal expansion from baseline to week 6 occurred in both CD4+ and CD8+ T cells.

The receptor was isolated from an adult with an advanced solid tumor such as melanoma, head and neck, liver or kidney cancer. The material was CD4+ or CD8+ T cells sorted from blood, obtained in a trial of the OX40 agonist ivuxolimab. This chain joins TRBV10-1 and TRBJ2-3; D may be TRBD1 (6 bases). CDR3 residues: CASSPQGPDTQYF. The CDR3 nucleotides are TGCGCCAGCAGCCCACAGGGTCCAGATACGCAGTATTTT.